This T cell receptor beta chain emerged from a study of blood T cell repertoires in COVID-19. This table comes from immunoSEQ multiplex PCR, and its TCRdb copy is limited to in-frame clones, with some not included. The sample lists more than 95,000 clones, 87% occurring once. CDR1 is MGHRA and CDR2 is YSYEKL in the germline V gene. V was cut by 0 bases and J by 6 bases, with 12 bases left in between. CDR3 length equals 14 residues. Sample: peripheral blood. The sequence derives from a human donor in a cohort sampled during active COVID-19. V is TRBV4-1 and J is TRBJ2-7; D is perhaps TRBD1 (6 bases). The CDR3: CASSQEAGVREQYF. In DNA, the CDR3 is TGCGCCAGCAGCCAAGAGGCAGGGGTTCGCGAGCAGTACTTC.